Listed here are 19 T cell receptor beta chains from one sample, sequenced in a study of CD8 T cells in ankylosing spondylitis. TCRdb independently ran MiXCR on the 5' RACE reads; one entry per CDR3 protein. The data show about 300,000 distinct CDR3 sequences, with roughly 11% seen just once and roughly 9.1% held by the top ten. Sequenced material: blood, either unsorted or a sorted T cell fraction (not recorded which). These receptors were taken from a female donor with ankylosing spondylitis or in good health (not recorded which).

The gene calls are TRBV7-2 and TRBJ2-2; D uncertain. Per the germline V gene, CDR1 is SGHTA and CDR2 is FQGNSA. The CDR3 sequence is 14 residues long. The V end was cut by 3 bases, the J end by 4 bases, with 9 bases between. The CDR3 loop is CASSLARSTGELFF. The CDR3 DNA is TGTGCCAGCAGCTTGGCCAGGAGCACCGGGGAGCTGTTTTTT.

This clonotype came up a few times. The J gene is TRBJ1-2, the V gene TRBV6-1; 8 bases fit TRBD1. There are 15 residues in the CDR3. Germline CDR1 reads MNHNS; CDR2 reads SASEGT. Trimming cost V 6 bases and J 2 bases; bases outside gene matches: 8. The CDR3: CASRQTGGQNYGYTF. CDR3 nucleotide sequence: TGTGCCAGCAGACAAACAGGGGGGCAGAACTATGGCTACACCTTC.

This clonotype showed up many times. CDR3 in amino acids: CASSELSSAREQYF. Written as DNA, the CDR3 is TGTGCCAGCAGTGAATTATCAAGTGCCCGGGAGCAGTACTTC. V usage is TRBV25-1 and J usage is TRBJ2-7; no reliable D call. Germline V gene sequence: CDR1 MGHDK, CDR2 SYGVNS. Trimming took 1 base from V and 7 from J, leaving 14 bases between them. The CDR3 is 14 amino acids.

The chain is built from TRBV7-9 and TRBJ2-7; D gene ambiguous. Germline V gives CDR1 SEHNR, CDR2 FQNEAQ (reference sequence). Between the trimmed V and J ends, which lost 2 bases and 5 bases, there was a span of 10 bases. This CDR3 has 13 residues. CDR3 sequence: CASSLSDIDEQYF. The CDR3 DNA reads as TGTGCCAGCAGCTTATCAGACATCGACGAGCAGTACTTC.

The sample holds many counts of this clonotype. This rearrangement joins TRBV11-2 to TRBJ2-5; D not certain. The CDR3 consists of 15 residues. Deletions cut 1 base from V and 1 base from J, with 10 bases between. The germline CDR1 and CDR2 sequences are SGHAT and FQNNGV. The CDR3 sequence is CASSLGRAFQETQYF. The CDR3, as DNA: TGTGCCAGCAGCTTAGGCCGGGCCTTCCAAGAGACCCAGTACTTC.

This rearrangement joins TRBV5-1 to TRBJ1-1, with a possible D match to TRBD1 (5 bases). The V gene's germline CDR1 is SGHRS and CDR2 YFSETQ. The CDR3 length is 13 residues. V lost 0 bases and J 8 bases, leaving 11 bases between the germline ends. The CDR3 protein is CASSLDSRGEAFF. The CDR3 DNA sequence: TGCGCCAGCAGCTTGGACAGTCGGGGGGAAGCTTTCTTT.

In its sample, this clonotype was seen many times. This sequence joins TRBV5-1 and TRBJ2-1; D is perhaps TRBD2 (6 bases). Germline V gene lookup returns CDR1 SGHRS and CDR2 YFSETQ. Trimming shortened V by 4 bases and J by 1 base, and 21 bases separated the two germline ends. CDR3 length: 18 amino acids. CDR3 protein: CASSPQPVGGISYNEQFF. The CDR3 nucleotides are TGCGCCAGCAGCCCGCAACCAGTGGGAGGCATATCCTACAATGAGCAGTTCTTC.

This chain connects TRBV10-2 to TRBJ1-1; D is possibly TRBD1 (6 bases). The V end was cut by 7 bases, the J end by 1 base, with 13 bases between. Germline CDR1 and CDR2: WSHSY and SAAADI. This CDR3 region has 14 residues. The CDR3 nucleotides read TGCGCCAGCAAGGAAGGGGGTCAGAACACTGAAGCTTTCTTT. Amino acids: CASKEGGQNTEAFF.

This clonotype was observed many times. This rearrangement joins TRBV20-1 to TRBJ2-1; D is perhaps TRBD1 (6 bases). The CDR3 spans 15 residues. CDR1 and CDR2 from the germline V gene are DFQATT and SNEGSKA (reference sequence). V lost 6 bases and J lost 8, with 23 bases in between. CDR3 nucleotide sequence: TGCAGTGCCTACGACCTGACAGGCCCCCACTATGAGCAGTTCTTC. Protein: CSAYDLTGPHYEQFF.

This clonotype was recorded at least ten times. The CDR3 bases are TGCGCCAGCAGCTTGTACCAGGGATCCTACGAGCAGTACTTC. This sequence encodes CASSLYQGSYEQYF. The gene calls are TRBV5-1 and TRBJ2-7; maybe TRBD1 (5 bases). Germline assignment: CDR1 SGHRS and CDR2 YFSETQ. V shed 1 base and J shed 1 base, with 9 bases lying between them. The CDR3 runs 14 residues.

The table lists this clonotype with many counts. The J gene is TRBJ2-1, the V gene TRBV20-1; 13 nucleotides line up with TRBD2. CDR1 is DFQATT, CDR2 SNEGSKA, per germline (reference sequence). After removal of 2 bases from V and 6 bases from J, the junction contained 1 base not matched to a gene. There are 14 residues in the CDR3. DNA for the CDR3: TGCAGTGCTAGAACTAGCGGGAGGGCCAATGAGCAGTTCTTC. Translating it yields CSARTSGRANEQFF.

This clonotype was counted at least ten times. V usage is TRBV12-3 or TRBV12-4 and J usage is TRBJ1-1; no reliable D call. The CDR3 has 12 residues. Trimming removed 3 bases from V and 11 bases from J, with 13 bases in between. CDR3 DNA sequence: TGTGCCAGCAGTTTCGTCAGCCTTGGGGCTTTCTTT. This sequence encodes CASSFVSLGAFF.

This clonotype showed up just a few times. This chain joins TRBV27 and TRBJ2-3; 7 bases align to TRBD2. This CDR3 contains 15 residues. The V and J ends lost 1 base and 2 bases, in that order; junction bases with no gene match: 3. From germline, CDR1 is MNHEY and CDR2 SMNVEV (reference sequence). As DNA, the CDR3 is TGTGCCAGCAGTTTATGGGGGACTATCACAGATACGCAGTATTTT. It codes for CASSLWGTITDTQYF.

The genes are TRBV4-2 and TRBJ1-5; D remains unclear. The germline V gene has CDR1 LGHNA and CDR2 YNFKEQ. The CDR3 runs 15 residues. V lost 0 bases, J lost 5 bases, and 11 bases lay in between. Here the CDR3 reads CASSQDLAGYQPQHF. The CDR3 nucleotides read TGTGCCAGCAGCCAAGATCTTGCGGGGTATCAGCCCCAGCATTTT.

With respect to this clonotype: Being one base from a much bigger clone, this may be a read error. CDR3 residues: CASRQGIRNTGELFF. The CDR3 DNA reads as TGCGCCAGCAGACAGGGTATTAGGAACACCGGGGAGCTGTTTTTT. The chain links TRBV5-1 to TRBJ2-2, with a possible D match to TRBD1 (6 bases). CDR3 length: 15 residues. The germline CDR1 and CDR2 sequences are SGHRS and YFSETQ. With 5 bases removed from V and 1 base from J, the gap between germline ends came to 12 bases.

The chain joins TRBV18 to TRBJ2-5, with a possible D match to TRBD1 (5 bases). The CDR3 covers 13 residues. The V gene lost 3 bases and the J gene lost 5 bases, with 10 bases spanning the gap. Germline CDR1 is KGHSH and CDR2 is LQKENI. The CDR3, as DNA: TGTGCCAGCTCACCCGGACAAACGGAGACCCAGTACTTC. As protein: CASSPGQTETQYF.

This clonotype was picked up many times. The chain uses TRBV5-1 and TRBJ2-1; D unresolved. Germline V gene lookup returns CDR1 SGHRS and CDR2 YFSETQ. The CDR3 extends over 15 amino acids. Trimming shortened V by 1 base and J by 0 bases, and 8 bases separated the two germline ends. CDR3 DNA: TGCGCCAGCAGCTTGCCCCGAAGCTCCTACAATGAGCAGTTCTTC. Translated, it gives CASSLPRSSYNEQFF. The full variable domain, with the rest looked up from reference TRBV5-1 and TRBJ2-1, is KAGVTQTPRYLIKTRGQQVTLSCSPISGHRSVSWYQQTPGQGLQFLFEYFSETQRNKGNFPGRFSGRQFSNSRSEMNVSTLELGDSALYLCASSLPRSSYNEQFFGPGTRLTVL.

In its sample, this clonotype was seen a few times. This chain connects TRBV20-1 to TRBJ2-3; the match to TRBD2 covers 8 bases. The V gene's germline CDR1 is DFQATT and CDR2 SNEGSKA (reference sequence). Losses at the gene ends were 2 bases for V and 3 bases for J; bases not matched to a gene: 4. This CDR3 has 14 amino acids. Here the CDR3 reads CSARPSGFTDTQYF. The CDR3 nucleotides read TGCAGTGCTAGACCTAGCGGGTTTACAGATACGCAGTATTTT.

This clonotype was counted at least ten times. The V gene is TRBV21-1, the J gene TRBJ2-7; the D call TRBD2 from the table was never checked on the DNA. TRBV21-1 counts as a pseudogene. The CDR3 extends over 14 amino acids. CDR3 nucleotide sequence: TGTGCCAGCAGCAAGGGCCTAGGCTCCTACGAGCAGTACTTC. Translating gives CASSKGLGSYEQYF.